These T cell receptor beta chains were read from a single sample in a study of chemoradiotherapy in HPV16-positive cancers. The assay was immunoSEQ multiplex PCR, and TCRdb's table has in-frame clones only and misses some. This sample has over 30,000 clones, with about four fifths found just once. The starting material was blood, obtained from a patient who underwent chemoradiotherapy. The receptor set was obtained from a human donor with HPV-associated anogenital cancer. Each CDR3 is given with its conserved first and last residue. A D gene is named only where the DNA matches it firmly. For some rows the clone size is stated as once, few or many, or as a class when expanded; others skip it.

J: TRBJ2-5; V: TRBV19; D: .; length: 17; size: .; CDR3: CASSKGALGAGLETQYF; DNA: TGTGCCAGTAGCAAAGGGGCGCTGGGCGCAGGACTAGAGACCCAGTACTTC
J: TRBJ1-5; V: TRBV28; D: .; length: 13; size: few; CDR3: CASSRGLGQPQHF; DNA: TGTGCCAGCAGCCGTGGCTTAGGTCAGCCCCAGCATTTT
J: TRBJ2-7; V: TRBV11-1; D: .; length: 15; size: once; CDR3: CASSLELQVIYEQYF; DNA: TGTGCCAGCAGCTTAGAGTTGCAGGTAATCTACGAGCAGTACTTC
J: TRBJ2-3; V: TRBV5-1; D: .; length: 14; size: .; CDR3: CASSLGDSTDTQYF; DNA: TGCGCCAGCAGCTTGGGGGACAGCACAGATACGCAGTATTTT
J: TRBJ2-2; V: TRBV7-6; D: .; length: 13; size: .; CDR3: CASSLSGPGELFF; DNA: TGTGCCAGCAGCTTATCGGGACCCGGGGAGCTGTTTTTT
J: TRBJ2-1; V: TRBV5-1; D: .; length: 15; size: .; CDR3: CASRYAHSGYNEQFF; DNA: TGCGCCAGCAGATACGCTCACTCGGGATACAATGAGCAGTTCTTC
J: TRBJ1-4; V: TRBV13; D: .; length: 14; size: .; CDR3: CASSPTGGREKLFF; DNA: TGTGCCAGCAGCCCCACGGGGGGGCGGGAAAAACTGTTTTTT
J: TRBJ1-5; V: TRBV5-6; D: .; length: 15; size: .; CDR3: CASSSRTLINQPQHF; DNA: TGTGCCAGCAGTTCCCGGACCCTCATCAATCAGCCCCAGCATTTT
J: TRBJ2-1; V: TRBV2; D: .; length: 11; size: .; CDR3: CASSERNEQFF; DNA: TGTGCCAGCAGTGAACGCAATGAGCAGTTCTTC
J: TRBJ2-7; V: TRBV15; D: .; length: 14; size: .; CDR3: CATSRDRRGDEQYF; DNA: TGTGCCACCAGCAGAGATAGGAGGGGCGACGAGCAGTACTTC
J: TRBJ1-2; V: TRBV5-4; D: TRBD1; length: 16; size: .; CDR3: CASSLGGTGGNYGYTF; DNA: TGTGCCAGCAGCTTGGGGGGGACAGGGGGAAACTATGGCTACACCTTC
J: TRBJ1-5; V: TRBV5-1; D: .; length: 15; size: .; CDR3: CASSLAGFSNQPQHF; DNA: TGCGCCAGCAGCTTGGCCGGATTTAGCAATCAGCCCCAGCATTTT
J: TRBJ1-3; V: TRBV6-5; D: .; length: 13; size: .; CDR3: CASARGSGNTIYF; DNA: TGTGCCAGCGCGAGGGGTTCTGGAAACACCATATATTTT
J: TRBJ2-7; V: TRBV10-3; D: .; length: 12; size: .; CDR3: CAISERGYEQYF; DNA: TGTGCCATCAGTGAGCGCGGCTACGAGCAGTACTTC
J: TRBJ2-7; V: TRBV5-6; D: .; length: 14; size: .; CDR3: CASSLGGGSYEQYF; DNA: TGTGCCAGCAGCTTAGGAGGGGGGTCCTACGAGCAGTACTTC
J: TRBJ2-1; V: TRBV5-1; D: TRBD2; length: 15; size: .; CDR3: CASILGGDSYNEQFF; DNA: TGCGCCAGCATCCTTGGGGGGGACTCCTACAATGAGCAGTTCTTC
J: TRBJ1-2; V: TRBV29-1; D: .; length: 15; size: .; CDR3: CSVASNIAANYGYTF; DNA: TGCAGCGTTGCATCCAATATAGCGGCTAACTATGGCTACACCTTC
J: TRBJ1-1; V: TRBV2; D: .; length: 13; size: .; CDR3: CAIPGARNTEAFF; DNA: TGTGCCATCCCCGGGGCGAGAAACACTGAAGCTTTCTTT
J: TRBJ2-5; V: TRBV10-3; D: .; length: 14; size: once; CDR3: CAISGWTEGETQYF; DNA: TGTGCCATCAGCGGTTGGACAGAAGGAGAGACCCAGTACTTC
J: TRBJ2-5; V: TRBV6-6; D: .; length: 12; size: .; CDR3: CASTRSQETQYF; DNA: TGTGCCAGCACCCGGTCCCAAGAGACCCAGTACTTC
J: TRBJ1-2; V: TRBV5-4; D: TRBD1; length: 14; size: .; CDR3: CASSEPGTGTGYTF; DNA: TGTGCCAGCAGCGAACCCGGGACAGGGACTGGCTACACCTTC
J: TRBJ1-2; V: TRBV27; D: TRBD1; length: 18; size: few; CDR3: CASSLSRHETGANYGYTF; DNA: TGTGCCAGCAGTTTATCGCGGCACGAGACAGGGGCAAACTATGGCTACACCTTC
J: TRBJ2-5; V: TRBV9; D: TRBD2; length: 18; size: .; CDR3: CASSVSPGLAGVAETQYF; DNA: TGTGCCAGCAGCGTCTCCCCGGGACTAGCGGGGGTCGCGGAGACCCAGTACTTC
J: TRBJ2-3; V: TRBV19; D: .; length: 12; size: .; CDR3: CASSRATDTQYF; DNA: TGTGCCAGTAGCCGGGCAACAGATACGCAGTATTTT
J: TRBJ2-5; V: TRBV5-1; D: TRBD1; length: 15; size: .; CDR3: CASSWGTGGMETQYF; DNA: TGCGCCAGCAGCTGGGGGACAGGGGGCATGGAGACCCAGTACTTC
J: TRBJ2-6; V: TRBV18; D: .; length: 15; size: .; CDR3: CASSPQPSGANVLTF; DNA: TGTGCCAGCTCACCGCAGCCCTCTGGGGCCAACGTCCTGACTTTC
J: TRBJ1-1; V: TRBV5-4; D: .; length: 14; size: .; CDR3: CASSLGALWERAFF; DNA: TGTGCCAGCAGCTTGGGCGCTCTTTGGGAGAGAGCTTTCTTT
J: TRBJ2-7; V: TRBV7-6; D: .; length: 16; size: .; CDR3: CASSLGAAALGHEQYF; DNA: TGTGCCAGCAGCTTAGGGGCCGCTGCCCTGGGGCACGAGCAGTACTTC
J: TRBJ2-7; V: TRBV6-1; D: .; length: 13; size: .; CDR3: CASSREGSYEQYF; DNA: TGTGCCAGCAGTCGAGAGGGGTCCTACGAGCAGTACTTC
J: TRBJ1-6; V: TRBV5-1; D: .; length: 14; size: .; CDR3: CASTLSEGNSPLHF; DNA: TGCGCCAGCACCTTATCCGAGGGGAATTCACCCCTCCACTTT
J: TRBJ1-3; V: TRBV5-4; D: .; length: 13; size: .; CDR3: CASSLGGRNTIYF; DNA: TGTGCCAGCAGCTTGGGGGGCAGAAACACCATATATTTT
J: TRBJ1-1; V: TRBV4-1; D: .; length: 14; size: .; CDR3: CASRENREYTEAFF; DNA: TGCGCCAGCAGGGAAAACAGGGAGTACACTGAAGCTTTCTTT
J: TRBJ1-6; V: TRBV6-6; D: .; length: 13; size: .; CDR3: CASSRGMYSPLHF; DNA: TGTGCCAGCAGTCGCGGGATGTACTCACCCCTCCACTTT
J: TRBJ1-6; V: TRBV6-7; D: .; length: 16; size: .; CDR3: CASSYPRDPENSPLHF; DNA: TGTGCCAGCAGTTACCCCCGGGATCCGGAGAATTCACCCCTCCACTTT
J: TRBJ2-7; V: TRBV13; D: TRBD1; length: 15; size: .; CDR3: CASSEAGTGGYEQYF; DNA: TGTGCCAGCAGCGAGGCCGGGACAGGGGGCTACGAGCAGTACTTC
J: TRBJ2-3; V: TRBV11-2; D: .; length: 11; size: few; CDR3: CASSLANTQYF; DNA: TGTGCCAGCAGCTTAGCTAATACGCAGTATTTT
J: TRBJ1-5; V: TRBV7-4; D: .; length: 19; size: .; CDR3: CASSLSCLQKDHSNQPQHF; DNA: TGTGCCAGCAGCTTAAGTTGTCTCCAGAAGGATCATAGCAATCAGCCCCAGCATTTT
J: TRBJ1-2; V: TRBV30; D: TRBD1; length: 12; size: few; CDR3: CAWSPGQPGYTF; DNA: TGTGCCTGGAGTCCGGGACAGCCGGGCTACACCTTC
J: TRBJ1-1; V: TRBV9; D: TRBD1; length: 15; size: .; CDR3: CASSVGQTMNTEAFF; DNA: TGTGCCAGCAGCGTGGGACAGACTATGAACACTGAAGCTTTCTTT
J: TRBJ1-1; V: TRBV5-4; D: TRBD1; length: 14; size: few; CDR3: CASSPGQMNTEAFF; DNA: TGTGCCAGCAGCCCGGGACAGATGAACACTGAAGCTTTCTTT
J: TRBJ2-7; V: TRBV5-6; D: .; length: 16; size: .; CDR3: CASSSYAVPKAGEQYF; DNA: TGTGCCAGCAGCTCTTACGCCGTCCCCAAAGCTGGCGAGCAGTACTTC
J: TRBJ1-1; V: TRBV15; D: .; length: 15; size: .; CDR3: CATSRGGIMNTEAFF; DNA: TGTGCCACCAGCAGAGGCGGGATTATGAACACTGAAGCTTTCTTT
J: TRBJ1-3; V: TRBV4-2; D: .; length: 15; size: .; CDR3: CASSQRAGGENTIYF; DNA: TGTGCCAGCAGCCAAAGGGCAGGTGGGGAAAACACCATATATTTT
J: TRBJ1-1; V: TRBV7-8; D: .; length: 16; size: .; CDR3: CASSLVAGEWNTEAFF; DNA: TGTGCCAGCAGCTTAGTGGCAGGGGAATGGAACACTGAAGCTTTCTTT
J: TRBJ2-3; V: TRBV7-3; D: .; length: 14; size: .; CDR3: CASSLGGYTDTQYF; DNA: TGTGCCAGCAGCTTAGGGGGGTACACAGATACGCAGTATTTT
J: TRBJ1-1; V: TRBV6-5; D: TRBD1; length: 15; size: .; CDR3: CASRPGQGAGFGAFF; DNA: TGTGCCAGCAGACCCGGACAGGGGGCGGGATTTGGAGCTTTCTTT
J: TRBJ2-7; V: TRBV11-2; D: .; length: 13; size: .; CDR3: CASSLGDFYEQYF; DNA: TGTGCCAGCAGCTTAGGGGACTTTTACGAGCAGTACTTC
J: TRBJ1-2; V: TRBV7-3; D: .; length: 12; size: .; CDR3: CASSLRTGQATF; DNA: TGTGCCAGCAGCTTAAGAACAGGGCAGGCCACCTTC
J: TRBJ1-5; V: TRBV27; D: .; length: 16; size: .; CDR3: CASTIDRLPRRVKGFF; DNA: TGTGCCAGCACCATAGACAGGCTCCCTCGGCGGGTGAAGGGTTTTTTT
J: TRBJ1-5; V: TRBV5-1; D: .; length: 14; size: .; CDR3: CASSLVGGNQPQHF; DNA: TGCGCCAGCAGCTTGGTTGGTGGCAATCAGCCCCAGCATTTT
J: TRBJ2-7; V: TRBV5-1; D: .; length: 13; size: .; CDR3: CASSLMASYEQYF; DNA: TGCGCCAGCAGCTTGATGGCCTCCTACGAGCAGTACTTC
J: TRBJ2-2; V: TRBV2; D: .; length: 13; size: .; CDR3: CASSESRTRELFF; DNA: TGTGCCAGCAGTGAATCACGGACCCGGGAGCTGTTTTTT
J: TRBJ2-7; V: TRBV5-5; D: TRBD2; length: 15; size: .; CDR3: CASSLGAGRGYEQYF; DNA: TGTGCCAGCAGCTTGGGGGCGGGGAGGGGCTACGAGCAGTACTTC
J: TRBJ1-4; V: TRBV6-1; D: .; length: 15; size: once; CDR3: CASSELGLTSEKLFF; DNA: TGTGCCAGCAGTGAACTCGGACTTACGAGTGAAAAACTGTTTTTT
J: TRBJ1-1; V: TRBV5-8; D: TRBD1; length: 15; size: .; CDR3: CASSFMDRVEGEAFF; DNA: TGTGCCAGCAGCTTCATGGACAGGGTGGAAGGTGAAGCTTTCTTT
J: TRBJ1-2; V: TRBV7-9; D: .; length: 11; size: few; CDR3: CASLRGDGYTF; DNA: TGTGCCAGCCTGCGGGGTGATGGCTACACCTTC
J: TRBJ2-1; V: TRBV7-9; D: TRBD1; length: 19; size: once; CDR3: CASSLARGRGILRPNEQFF; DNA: TGTGCCAGCAGCTTAGCGAGGGGCAGGGGGATTTTAAGGCCCAATGAGCAGTTCTTC
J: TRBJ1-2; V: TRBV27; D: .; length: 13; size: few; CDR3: CASSPRGVGGYTF; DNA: TGTGCCAGCAGTCCCAGGGGAGTTGGAGGCTACACCTTC
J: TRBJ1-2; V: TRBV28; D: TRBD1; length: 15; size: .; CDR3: CASLSPGTVSYGYTF; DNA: TGTGCCAGCCTAAGTCCCGGGACAGTATCCTATGGCTACACCTTC